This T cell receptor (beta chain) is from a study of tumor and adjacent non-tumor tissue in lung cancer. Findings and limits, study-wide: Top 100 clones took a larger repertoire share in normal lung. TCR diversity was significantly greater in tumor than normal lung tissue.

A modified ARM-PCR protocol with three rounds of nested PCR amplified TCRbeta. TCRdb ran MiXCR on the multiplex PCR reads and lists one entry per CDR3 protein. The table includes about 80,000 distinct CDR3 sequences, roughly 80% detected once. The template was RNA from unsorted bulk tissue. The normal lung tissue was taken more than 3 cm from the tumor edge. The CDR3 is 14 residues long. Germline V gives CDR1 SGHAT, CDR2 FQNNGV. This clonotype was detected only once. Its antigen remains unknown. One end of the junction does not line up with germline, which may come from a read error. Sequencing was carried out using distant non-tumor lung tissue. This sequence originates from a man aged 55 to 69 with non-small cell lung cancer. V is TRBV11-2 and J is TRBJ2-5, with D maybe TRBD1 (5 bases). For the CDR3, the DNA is TGTGCCAGAAGCTTCGGACATGTTCTGGAAACCCAGTACTTC. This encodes CARSFGHVLETQYF.